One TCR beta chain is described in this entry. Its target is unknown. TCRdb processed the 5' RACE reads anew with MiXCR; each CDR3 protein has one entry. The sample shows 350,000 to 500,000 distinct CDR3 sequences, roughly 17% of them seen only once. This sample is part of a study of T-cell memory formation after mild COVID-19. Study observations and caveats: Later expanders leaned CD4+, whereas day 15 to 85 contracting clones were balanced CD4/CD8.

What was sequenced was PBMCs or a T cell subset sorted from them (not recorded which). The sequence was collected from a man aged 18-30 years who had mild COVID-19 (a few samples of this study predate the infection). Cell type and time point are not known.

This chain's CDR3 is CASSVDLTGYGYTF. The CDR3 DNA follows: TGTGCCAGCAGCGTAGACCTAACTGGCTATGGCTACACCTTC. This chain connects TRBV9 to TRBJ1-2; D is uncertain. V gave up 0 bases and J gave up 4 bases, with 10 bases separating them. Germline CDR1 reads SGDLS; CDR2 reads YYNGEE. This CDR3 is built from 14 residues.